Listed below are T cell receptor beta chains from one sample, sequenced in a study of molecular identifiers for immune sequencing clone quantification. Each CDR3 protein is one row after TCRdb ran MiXCR on the PCR reads. This table has 20,000 or so distinct CDR3 sequences, over 20% appearing once. The sample consisted of naive CD8+ T cells from blood, with Jurkat cell RNA spiked in. These receptors were taken from a human donor in good health. Some libraries in this study had Jurkat cell RNA spiked in. CDR3s include the opening cysteine and the closing phenylalanine or tryptophan. Fields, in order: J gene, clone size, V gene, CDR3 protein. Clone size is shown for a subset of rows, as once, few, many or a class of expanded clone.

j_call: TRBJ2-5
clone_size: many
v_call: TRBV27
cdr3_aa: CASSFLGLARETQYF

j_call: TRBJ2-7
clone_size: -
v_call: TRBV28
cdr3_aa: CASSLRGEQYF

j_call: TRBJ2-7
clone_size: many
v_call: TRBV4-1
cdr3_aa: CASSQASGSSYEQYF

j_call: TRBJ2-7
clone_size: many
v_call: TRBV28
cdr3_aa: CASSLPAGRGYEQYF

j_call: TRBJ2-1
clone_size: medium-sized
v_call: TRBV2
cdr3_aa: CASSIIDYNEQFF

j_call: TRBJ2-5
clone_size: many
v_call: TRBV7-7
cdr3_aa: CASSPPLQETQYF

j_call: TRBJ2-7
clone_size: -
v_call: TRBV11-2
cdr3_aa: CASSLARSYEQYF

j_call: TRBJ2-5
clone_size: many
v_call: TRBV20-1
cdr3_aa: CSAGETQYF

j_call: TRBJ2-7
clone_size: many
v_call: TRBV5-1
cdr3_aa: CASSDATTGSVLADSYEQYF

j_call: TRBJ2-3
clone_size: many
v_call: TRBV6-5
cdr3_aa: CASSWGGRNADTQYF

j_call: TRBJ2-7
clone_size: -
v_call: TRBV5-1
cdr3_aa: CASSRTGTGVVEQYF

j_call: TRBJ2-1
clone_size: many
v_call: TRBV6-1
cdr3_aa: CASSEVSRIYNEQFF

j_call: TRBJ2-2
clone_size: many
v_call: TRBV6-4
cdr3_aa: CASKPGSGTGELFF

j_call: TRBJ2-7
clone_size: -
v_call: TRBV29-1
cdr3_aa: CSVVSTGGVYEQYF

j_call: TRBJ2-5
clone_size: -
v_call: TRBV3-1
cdr3_aa: CASSQLWGEETQYF

j_call: TRBJ2-7
clone_size: medium-sized
v_call: TRBV12-3/TRBV12-4
cdr3_aa: CASSLDPEAYEQYF

j_call: TRBJ1-3
clone_size: few
v_call: TRBV6-6
cdr3_aa: CASIDRVGNTIYF

j_call: TRBJ2-1
clone_size: -
v_call: TRBV7-9
cdr3_aa: CASSSPGPEQFF

j_call: TRBJ2-3
clone_size: many
v_call: TRBV11-1
cdr3_aa: CASSFAGDTDTQYF

j_call: TRBJ2-1
clone_size: many
v_call: TRBV20-1
cdr3_aa: CSAQGGLELAGMYNEQFF

j_call: TRBJ2-1
clone_size: many
v_call: TRBV7-9
cdr3_aa: CASSLLTSRDNEQFF

j_call: TRBJ1-4
clone_size: few
v_call: TRBV4-3
cdr3_aa: CASSQDSGTNEKLFF

j_call: TRBJ2-1
clone_size: many
v_call: TRBV28
cdr3_aa: CASTEGTESPIYNEQFF

j_call: TRBJ2-7
clone_size: -
v_call: TRBV7-2
cdr3_aa: CASGTFDYPYEQYF

j_call: TRBJ1-1
clone_size: medium-sized
v_call: TRBV9
cdr3_aa: CASSLAGTVGSEAFF

j_call: TRBJ2-7
clone_size: many
v_call: TRBV13
cdr3_aa: CASSRGKDYEQYF

j_call: TRBJ2-7
clone_size: medium-sized
v_call: TRBV7-9
cdr3_aa: CASSSIQGAYYEQYF

j_call: TRBJ2-2
clone_size: many
v_call: TRBV4-2
cdr3_aa: CASSQEGLAGGAPLGELFF

j_call: TRBJ1-1
clone_size: many
v_call: TRBV7-8
cdr3_aa: CASSLGQGTEAFF

j_call: TRBJ2-1
clone_size: few
v_call: TRBV20-1
cdr3_aa: CSAHLAELYNEQFF

j_call: TRBJ2-7
clone_size: medium-sized
v_call: TRBV5-6
cdr3_aa: CASSTTYEQYF